One sample yielded the 4 T cell receptor beta chains listed below, sequenced in a study of blood T cell repertoires in COVID-19. The table came from immunoSEQ multiplex PCR; TCRdb's copy has only in-frame clones and leaves some out. Among about 190,000 clones listed, around nine tenths were seen once. Input material: peripheral blood. The receptors shown here come from a woman aged 18-29 years who had recovered from COVID-19.

This sequence joins TRBV7-9 and TRBJ2-2; 12 bases match TRBD2. The CDR3 loop spans 16 amino acids. Germline-derived CDR1 and CDR2 are SEHNR and FQNEAQ (reference sequence). V shed 6 bases and J 4 bases; nucleotides not matched to a gene: 6. This chain's CDR3 is CASRPPGLAGTGELFF. In nucleotides, the CDR3 is TGTGCCAGCAGACCCCCGGGACTAGCGGGCACCGGGGAGCTGTTTTTT. The whole variable domain, remainder taken from reference TRBV7-9 and TRBJ2-2, is DTGVSQNPRHKITKRGQNVTFRCDPISEHNRLYWYRQTLGQGPEFLTYFQNEAQLEKSRLLSDRFSAERPKGSFSTLEIQRTEQGDSAMYLCASRPPGLAGTGELFFGEGSRLTVL.

The J gene is TRBJ1-1, the V gene TRBV23-1; 10 bases agree with TRBD1. TRBV23-1 is recorded as an ORF, its role being uncertain. The V and J ends lost 4 bases and 1 base, in that order; junction bases with no gene match: 9. The length of the CDR3 is 17 residues. The CDR3, as DNA: TGCGCCAGCAGTCTATTTTGGGACAGGGGTTCGAACACTGAAGCTTTCTTT. Its translation is CASSLFWDRGSNTEAFF.

V usage is TRBV4-3 and J usage is TRBJ1-6; 8 positions agree with TRBD1. Germline V gene data show CDR1 as LGHNA and CDR2 as YSLEER. V was pared by 1 base and J by 5 bases, with 7 bases of the junction left unmatched. CDR3 length: 17 amino acids. The CDR3 loop is CASSQVGHRGNNSPLHF. In nucleotides, the CDR3 is TGCGCCAGCAGCCAAGTGGGACACAGGGGGAATAATTCACCCCTCCACTTT.

This clone was seen a few times. V is TRBV4-3 and J is TRBJ1-2; TRBD1 matches 10 bases. The CDR3 loop spans 16 amino acids. Looked up from germline, CDR1 is LGHNA and CDR2 is YSLEER. J was trimmed by 4 bases and V by 0 bases; bases with no gene match: 5. DNA of the CDR3: TGCGCCAGCAGCCAAGATTCGACAGGGGGCACCTATGGCTACACCTTC. As protein: CASSQDSTGGTYGYTF.